This T cell receptor (beta chain) was captured in a study of blood T cell repertoires in COVID-19. With respect to this clone: The junction departs from germline at one end; a sequencing error may be responsible.

Generated by immunoSEQ multiplex PCR, the TCRdb table keeps only in-frame clones and is missing some. This table has some 100,000 clones, 88% appearing once. The germline V gene has CDR1 SEHNR and CDR2 FQNEAQ (reference sequence). This CDR3 has 15 residues. V is TRBV7-9 and J is TRBJ2-3; the match to TRBD2 covers 10 bases. Input material: peripheral blood. The origin of this receptor is a human donor in a cohort sampled during active COVID-19. This chain's CDR3 is CASSLAGVVTDTQYF. The DNA for the CDR3 is TGTGCCAGCAGCCTAGCGGGAGTGGTGACAGATACGCAGTATTTT.